The T cell receptor (beta chain) under discussion was sequenced for a study of shared T cell receptors in the human thymus. Germline values: CDR1 LNHNV, CDR2 YYDKDF (reference sequence). The CDR3 is 14 residues long. The junction had 2 bases not matched to a gene; V was cut back by 3 bases and J by 6 bases. The assay was immunoSEQ multiplex PCR, and TCRdb's table has in-frame clones only and misses some. The sample has under 450,000 clones, roughly 94% seen once. The receptor was derived from a human donor. Sequences were obtained from thymocytes. J is TRBJ1-5 and V is TRBV15; 10 nucleotides match TRBD1. In DNA form, the CDR3 reads TGTGCCACCAGCAGGACAGGGGGCGGTCAGCCCCAGCATTTT. Its protein is CATSRTGGGQPQHF.